Presented here are 29 T cell receptor beta chains from one specimen sequenced in a study of blood T cell repertoires in COVID-19. Data came from immunoSEQ multiplex PCR; TCRdb stores just in-frame clones and leaves some out. Of fewer than 150,000 clones detected, over 65% appear once; the ten largest clones hold 6.2%. The sample consisted of peripheral blood. These receptors were taken from a man aged 65 to 79 with acute or convalescent COVID-19.

CDR3 nucleotide sequence: TGCGCCAGCAGCGACGGACAGGAACGGGCAGATACGCAGTATTTT. Protein: CASSDGQERADTQYF. The chain carries TRBV5-1 and TRBJ2-3, with 7 nucleotides matching TRBD1. The V gene end was trimmed by 4 bases and the J gene end by 4 bases; junction bases not matched to a gene: 9. Germline V gene lookup returns CDR1 SGHRS and CDR2 YFSETQ. This CDR3 comprises 15 residues.

In its sample, this clone was seen a few times. The rearrangement joins TRBV19 to TRBJ2-1; D unclear. V shed 1 base and J shed 7 bases, with 8 bases lying between them. This CDR3 has 13 amino acids. Looked up from germline, CDR1 is LNHDA and CDR2 is SQIVND (reference sequence). In DNA form, the CDR3 reads TGTGCCAGTAGTATAGGACCAGGTAATGAGCAGTTCTTC. It yields the protein CASSIGPGNEQFF.

As DNA, the CDR3 is TGTGCCAGCAGCTCCTCGGTCGCAACTAACTATGGCTACACCTTC. This gives the protein CASSSSVATNYGYTF. The chain employs TRBV7-8 and TRBJ1-2; D gene uncertain. Germline loops: CDR1 SGHVS, CDR2 FQNEAQ. This CDR3 spans 15 amino acids. With 4 bases removed from V and 0 bases from J, the gap between germline ends came to 12 bases.

The genes are TRBV5-1 and TRBJ1-2; TRBD1 aligns across 7 bases. Germline-derived CDR1 and CDR2 are SGHRS and YFSETQ. The CDR3 is made up of 14 amino acids. Unmatched junction bases numbered 3, after V lost 0 bases and J lost 4 bases. The CDR3 DNA sequence: TGCGCCAGCAGCTTGGGAGGGACAGCCTATGGCTACACCTTC. It codes for CASSLGGTAYGYTF.

A few counts support this clone. The J gene is TRBJ2-3, the V gene TRBV11-3; 7 nucleotides line up with TRBD2. The V and J ends lost 3 bases and 1 base, in that order; junction bases with no gene match: 1. The CDR3 has 14 residues. Germline V gene sequence: CDR1 SGHNT, CDR2 YENEEA. In DNA form, the CDR3 reads TGTGCCAGCAGCTTGAGCGGGGGCACAGATACGCAGTATTTT. It specifies CASSLSGGTDTQYF. The full variable domain, completed using reference TRBV11-3 and TRBJ2-3, is EAGVVQSPRYKIIEKKQPVAFWCNPISGHNTLYWYLQNLGQGPELLIRYENEEAVDDSQLPKDRFSAERLKGVDSTLKIQPAELGDSAVYLCASSLSGGTDTQYFGPGTRLTVL.

The chain couples TRBV15 to TRBJ2-6, with 8 positions matching TRBD1. CDR1 LNHNV and CDR2 YYDKDF come from the germline V gene (reference sequence). The ends lost 1 base at V and 0 bases at J; junction bases unmatched: 11. The CDR3 has 20 residues. The CDR3 loop reads CATSRGGGQAFYSGANVLTF. The CDR3 region has the DNA TGTGCCACCAGCAGAGGAGGGGGACAGGCCTTCTACTCTGGGGCCAACGTCCTGACTTTC.

This rearrangement joins TRBV9 to TRBJ1-1, with TRBD1 matching over 9 bases. The J segment lost 5 bases and the V segment lost 3 bases, leaving 5 bases of the junction unmatched. Germline CDR1 is SGDLS and CDR2 is YYNGEE. The CDR3 runs 14 residues. Here the CDR3 DNA reads TGTGCCAGCAGCGCGGGACAGGGATATACTGAAGCTTTCTTT. It yields the protein CASSAGQGYTEAFF.

V usage is TRBV6-5 and J usage is TRBJ1-2; D perhaps matches TRBD1 (5 bases). Per the germline V gene, CDR1 is MNHEY and CDR2 is SVGAGI. The V end was cut by 8 bases, the J end by 3 bases, with 10 bases between. This CDR3 comprises 12 residues. The CDR3 loop reads CASGDSYYGYTF. The CDR3 coding sequence is TGTGCCAGCGGAGACAGTTACTATGGCTACACCTTC.

This rearrangement joins TRBV5-1 to TRBJ2-5; 8 bases are a match to TRBD2. The CDR3 is 16 residues long. The germline V gene encodes CDR1 SGHRS and CDR2 YFSETQ. V shed 3 bases, J shed 5 bases, and the junction held 12 bases outside the gene matches. This chain's CDR3 is CASSSGVAGGGETQYF. In nucleotides, the CDR3 is TGCGCCAGCAGCTCGGGCGTCGCGGGAGGAGGTGAGACCCAGTACTTC.

The chain carries TRBV2 and TRBJ1-3; D not resolved. The ends were cut back, 4 bases at V and 0 bases at J, with 7 bases in the middle. CDR1 and CDR2 (germline): SNHLY, FYNNEI. This CDR3 is 14 amino acids long. CDR3 amino acids: CASSVPSSGNTIYF. For the CDR3, the DNA is TGTGCCAGCAGTGTTCCGAGCTCTGGAAACACCATATATTTT.

V gene TRBV4-3 combines with J gene TRBJ1-4; D is perhaps TRBD1 (5 bases). This CDR3 comprises 16 residues. CDR1 is LGHNA and CDR2 is YSLEER in the germline V gene. V was trimmed by 1 base and J by 7 bases, leaving 16 bases between them. The CDR3 protein is CASSQGAIQRGEKLFF. In DNA form, the CDR3 reads TGCGCCAGCAGCCAAGGGGCGATCCAAAGGGGTGAAAAACTGTTTTTT.

The rearrangement uses TRBV6-6 and TRBJ2-7; D is unresolved. The CDR3 runs to 11 residues. V lost 5 bases and J lost 11, with 13 bases in between. The germline CDR1 and CDR2 sequences are MNHNY and SVGAGI (reference sequence). This CDR3 reads CASSLGVSKYF. For the CDR3, the DNA is TGTGCCAGCAGTCTAGGAGTTAGCAAGTACTTC.

The rearrangement links TRBV15 to TRBJ1-2; TRBD1 is a possible D gene (5 bases). The CDR3 sequence is 16 residues long. Per the germline V gene, CDR1 is LNHNV and CDR2 is YYDKDF (reference sequence). V dropped 2 bases and J dropped 8 bases, with 21 bases sitting between them. CDR3: CATSRSPGGSLGGYTF. CDR3 in DNA: TGTGCCACCAGCAGATCCCCGGGGGGATCCCTCGGGGGCTACACCTTC.

The chain recombines TRBV19 with TRBJ2-1; D call uncertain. Per the germline V gene, CDR1 is LNHDA and CDR2 is SQIVND (reference sequence). V lost 4 bases, J lost 7 bases, and 17 bases lay in between. This CDR3 contains 15 residues. The CDR3 loop reads CASSRRPPLGNEQFF. The CDR3, as DNA: TGTGCCAGTAGTAGACGACCGCCCCTCGGGAATGAGCAGTTCTTC.

The chain recombines TRBV4-1 with TRBJ2-1, with 12 nucleotides matching TRBD2. With V trimmed by 0 bases and J by 10 bases, 16 bases remained unmatched. CDR3 length: 19 residues. Germline V gene sequence: CDR1 MGHRA, CDR2 YSYEKL. Here the CDR3 DNA reads TGCGCCAGCAGCCAAGATAAGGCTAGCGGGAGGGCCGAGGACCGGGAGCAGTTCTTC. Its translation: CASSQDKASGRAEDREQFF.

The chain is built from TRBV3-1 (or the pseudogene TRBV3-2) and TRBJ2-3, with 9 positions matching TRBD2. The CDR3 is 16 residues long. The V and J ends lost 4 bases and 1 base, in that order; junction bases with no gene match: 6. The germline gives CDR1 LGHDT, CDR2 YNNKEL (reference sequence). DNA for the CDR3: TGTGCCAGCAGCCCGGGACTAGCCAAAGGCACAGATACGCAGTATTTT. As protein: CASSPGLAKGTDTQYF.

The chain uses TRBV9 and TRBJ2-1; the match to TRBD2 covers 11 bases. Per germline, CDR1 SGDLS and CDR2 YYNGEE. The V gene end was trimmed by 0 bases and the J gene end by 3 bases; junction bases not matched to a gene: 5. The length of the CDR3 is 17 residues. CDR3 in amino acids: CASSVGTSGGYYNEQFF. The CDR3 DNA reads as TGTGCCAGCAGCGTAGGAACTAGCGGGGGCTACTACAATGAGCAGTTCTTC.

This clone was picked up a small number of times. The chain employs TRBV5-6 and TRBJ2-2, with D perhaps TRBD2 (6 bases). Trimming took off 4 bases at V and 5 bases at J, with 21 bases between the two ends. CDR1 is SGHDT, CDR2 YYEEEE, per germline. CDR3 size: 17 residues. CDR3 protein: CASSPRAASALTGELFF. Here the CDR3 DNA reads TGTGCCAGCAGCCCGAGGGCCGCTAGCGCTTTAACCGGGGAGCTGTTTTTT.

The rearrangement joins TRBV6-5 to TRBJ1-2; 7 nucleotides match TRBD1. This CDR3 contains 14 residues. The V gene end was trimmed by 6 bases and the J gene end by 6 bases; junction bases not matched to a gene: 10. Germline loops: CDR1 MNHEY, CDR2 SVGAGI. The CDR3 nucleotides read TGTGCCAGCAGACCCCCGACAGGGATACATGGCTACACCTTC. This gives the protein CASRPPTGIHGYTF.

This sequence joins TRBV29-1 and TRBJ2-7; 8 bases match TRBD1. The germline gives CDR1 SQVTM, CDR2 ANQGSEA. The J segment lost 5 bases and the V segment lost 7 bases, leaving 10 bases of the junction unmatched. CDR3 length: 13 residues. CDR3 loop: CSAGTGTSDEQYF. CDR3 nucleotide sequence: TGCAGCGCTGGGACAGGAACATCGGACGAGCAGTACTTC.

The rearrangement uses TRBV18 and TRBJ2-7; 8 positions match TRBD1. The V gene end was trimmed by 3 bases and the J gene end by 2 bases; junction bases not matched to a gene: 3. The CDR3 contains 14 residues. Germline CDR1 KGHSH, CDR2 LQKENI. The CDR3 bases are TGTGCCAGCTCACCCTCGGACAGGGCCTACGAGCAGTACTTC. This codes for CASSPSDRAYEQYF. Full variable domain (rest looked up from reference TRBV18 and TRBJ2-7): NAGVMQNPRHLVRRRGQEARLRCSPMKGHSHVYWYRQLPEEGLKFMVYLQKENIIDESGMPKERFSAEFPKEGPSILRIQQVVRGDSAAYFCASSPSDRAYEQYFGPGTRLTVT.

This clone showed up just once. This chain joins TRBV18 and TRBJ1-1, with D perhaps matching TRBD1 (5 bases). V lost 4 bases, J lost 3 bases, and 9 bases lay in between. This CDR3 spans 13 amino acids. Germline V gene sequence: CDR1 KGHSH, CDR2 LQKENI. The CDR3 region is CASSRREDTEAFF. In nucleotides, the CDR3 is TGTGCCAGCTCACGCAGGGAGGACACTGAAGCTTTCTTT.

This rearrangement joins TRBV6-2 or TRBV6-3 to TRBJ1-2; a weak D match, TRBD1 (6 bases). This CDR3 contains 15 residues. Germline assignment: CDR1 MNHEY and CDR2 SVGEGT. With 5 bases removed from V and 1 base from J, the gap between germline ends came to 14 bases. The CDR3 loop reads CASSRPGHINYGYTF. As DNA, the CDR3 is TGTGCCAGCAGTAGACCGGGACACATTAACTATGGCTACACCTTC.

The chain employs TRBV7-2 and TRBJ2-1; tentative D call: TRBD2 (6 bases). There are 14 residues in the CDR3. Per the germline V gene, CDR1 is SGHTA and CDR2 is FQGNSA. V was clipped by 1 base and J by 5 bases, with 9 bases between them. The chain's CDR3 is CASSLGGLDNEQFF. CDR3 DNA: TGTGCCAGCAGCTTAGGGGGACTCGACAATGAGCAGTTCTTC.

The chain uses TRBV28 and TRBJ1-2, with a tentative D call TRBD1 (5 bases). Germline CDR1 and CDR2: MDHEN and SYDVKM. The ends were cut back, 6 bases at V and 4 bases at J, with 27 bases in the middle. This CDR3 region has 18 residues. The CDR3 region has the DNA TGTGCCAGCAGCTCCCGACTCAGGGTAGGCGGGGCGCCCTATGGCTACACCTTC. This codes for CASSSRLRVGGAPYGYTF.

The chain combines TRBV20-1 with TRBJ2-3; 8 bases line up with TRBD1. Germline CDR1 DFQATT, CDR2 SNEGSKA (reference sequence). This CDR3 comprises 12 residues. V lost 3 bases and J lost 6; bases outside the gene matches: 2. CDR3 loop: CSASTGGDTQYF. The CDR3 region has the DNA TGCAGTGCTAGTACAGGGGGGGATACGCAGTATTTT.

The chain couples TRBV28 to TRBJ2-7; possibly TRBD2 for D (6 bases). CDR1 MDHEN and CDR2 SYDVKM come from the germline V gene. The CDR3 loop spans 13 amino acids. The V and J ends lost 2 bases and 5 bases respectively, with 10 bases between them. The chain's CDR3 is CASSLPSADEQYF. The CDR3 nucleotides are TGTGCCAGCAGTTTACCTAGCGCAGACGAGCAGTACTTC.

The rearrangement joins TRBV5-1 to TRBJ2-7; 10 bases are a match to TRBD2. J lost 7 bases, V lost 0 bases, and 7 bases had no gene match. Per germline, CDR1 SGHRS and CDR2 YFSETQ. This CDR3 comprises 15 residues. The CDR3 spells CASSLAVAGGVEQYF. The CDR3 DNA reads as TGCGCCAGCAGCTTGGCGGTAGCGGGGGGCGTGGAGCAGTACTTC.

The chain uses TRBV29-1 and TRBJ2-3; unclear D gene. V lost 7 bases and J lost 1, with 6 bases in between. Germline V gives CDR1 SQVTM, CDR2 ANQGSEA. The CDR3 covers 11 residues. The CDR3 is CSAGGTDTQYF. In DNA, the CDR3 is TGCAGCGCTGGAGGCACAGATACGCAGTATTTT.